The clone carrying this T cell receptor (beta chain) was seen a single time. These data are taken from a study of blood T cell repertoires in COVID-19. Overall study context: The samples span acute and convalescent COVID-19 from the United States, Italy and Spain.

Data came from immunoSEQ multiplex PCR; TCRdb stores just in-frame clones and leaves some out. The table records about 240,000 clones, approximately 90% of them present only once. The germline V gene encodes CDR1 MDHEN and CDR2 SYDVKM. Germline trimming cut 2 bases from V and 0 bases from J; bases unmatched to any gene: 8. This CDR3 spans 18 amino acids. The study drew participants aged about 18 to 89 years from approximately 25 US areas. Assignment of participants to cohorts was predicated upon participant-reported clinical history. This sequence was found in a man aged 35 to 55 who had recovered from COVID-19. Input material: PBMCs or T cells enriched from blood (not recorded which). The chain carries TRBV28 and TRBJ2-5, with TRBD2 matching over 11 bases. DNA for the CDR3: TGTGCCAGCAGTTTACCCTATGGGACTAGCGGCTACCAAGAGACCCAGTACTTC. It codes for CASSLPYGTSGYQETQYF. The full variable domain, in which reference TRBV28 and TRBJ2-5 provide the parts outside the CDR3, is DVKVTQSSRYLVKRTGEKVFLECVQDMDHENMFWYRQDPGLGLRLIYFSYDVKMKEKGDIPEGYSVSREKKERFSLILESASTNQTSMYLCASSLPYGTSGYQETQYFGPGTRLLVL.